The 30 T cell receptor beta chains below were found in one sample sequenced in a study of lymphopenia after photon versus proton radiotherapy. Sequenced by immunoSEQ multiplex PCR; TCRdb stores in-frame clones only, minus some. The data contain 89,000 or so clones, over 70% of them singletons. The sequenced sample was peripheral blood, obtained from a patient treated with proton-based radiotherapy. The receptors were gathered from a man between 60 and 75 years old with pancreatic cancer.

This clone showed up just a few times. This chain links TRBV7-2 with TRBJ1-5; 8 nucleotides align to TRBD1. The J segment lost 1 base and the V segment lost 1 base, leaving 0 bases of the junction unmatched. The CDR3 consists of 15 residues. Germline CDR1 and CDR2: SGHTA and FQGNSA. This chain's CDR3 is CASSLGQGSNQPQHF. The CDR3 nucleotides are TGTGCCAGCAGCTTAGGACAGGGGAGCAATCAGCCCCAGCATTTT. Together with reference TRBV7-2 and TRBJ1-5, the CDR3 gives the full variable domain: GAGVSQSPSNKVTEKGKDVELRCDPISGHTALYWYRQSLGQGLEFLIYFQGNSAPDKSGLPSDRFSAERTGGSVSTLTIQRTQQEDSAVYLCASSLGQGSNQPQHFGDGTRLSIL.

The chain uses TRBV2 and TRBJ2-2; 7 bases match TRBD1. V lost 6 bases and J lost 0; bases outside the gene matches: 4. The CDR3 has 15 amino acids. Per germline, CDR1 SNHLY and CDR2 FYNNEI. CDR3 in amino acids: CASRRQGANTGELFF. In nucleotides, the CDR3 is TGTGCCAGCAGGAGACAGGGCGCGAACACCGGGGAGCTGTTTTTT. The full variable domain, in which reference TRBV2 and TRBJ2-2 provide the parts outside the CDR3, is EPEVTQTPSHQVTQMGQEVILRCVPISNHLYFYWYRQILGQKVEFLVSFYNNEISEKSEIFDDQFSVERPDGSNFTLKIRSTKLEDSAMYFCASRRQGANTGELFFGEGSRLTVL.

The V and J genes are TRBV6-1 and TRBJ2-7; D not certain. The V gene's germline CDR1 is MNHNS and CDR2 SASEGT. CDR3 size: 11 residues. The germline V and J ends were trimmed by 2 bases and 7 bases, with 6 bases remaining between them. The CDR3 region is CASSELGEQYF. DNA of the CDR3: TGTGCCAGCAGTGAATTGGGAGAGCAGTACTTC.

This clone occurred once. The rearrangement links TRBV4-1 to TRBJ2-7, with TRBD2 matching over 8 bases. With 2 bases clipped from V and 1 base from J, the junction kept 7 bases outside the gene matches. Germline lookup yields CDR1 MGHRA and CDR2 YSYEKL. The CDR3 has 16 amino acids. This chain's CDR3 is CASSQRMGLVSYEQYF. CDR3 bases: TGCGCCAGCAGCCAAAGAATGGGACTAGTTTCCTACGAGCAGTACTTC.

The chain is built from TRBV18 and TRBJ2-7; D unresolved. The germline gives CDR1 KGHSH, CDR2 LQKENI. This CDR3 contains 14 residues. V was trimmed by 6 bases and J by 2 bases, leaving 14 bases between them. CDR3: CASSPTGLTYEQYF. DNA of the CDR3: TGTGCCAGCTCGCCGACCGGATTGACCTACGAGCAGTACTTC.

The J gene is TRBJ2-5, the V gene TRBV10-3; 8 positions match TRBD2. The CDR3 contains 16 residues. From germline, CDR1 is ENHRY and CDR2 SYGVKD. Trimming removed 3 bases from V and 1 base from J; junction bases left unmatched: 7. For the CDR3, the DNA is TGTGCCATCAGTGACTGGGAGCGGGAGACCCAAGAGACCCAGTACTTC. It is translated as CAISDWERETQETQYF.

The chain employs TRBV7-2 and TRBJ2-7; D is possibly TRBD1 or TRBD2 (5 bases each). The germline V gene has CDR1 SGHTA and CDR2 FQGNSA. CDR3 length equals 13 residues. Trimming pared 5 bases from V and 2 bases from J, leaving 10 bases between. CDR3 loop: CASSRDEAYEQYF. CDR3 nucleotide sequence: TGTGCCAGCAGCCGGGACGAAGCCTACGAGCAGTACTTC.

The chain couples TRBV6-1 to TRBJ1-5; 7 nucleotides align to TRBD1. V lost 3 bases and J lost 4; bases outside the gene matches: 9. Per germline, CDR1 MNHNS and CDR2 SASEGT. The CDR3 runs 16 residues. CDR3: CASSDDRVGGNQPQHF. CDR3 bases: TGTGCCAGCAGTGATGACAGGGTCGGTGGAAATCAGCCCCAGCATTTT.

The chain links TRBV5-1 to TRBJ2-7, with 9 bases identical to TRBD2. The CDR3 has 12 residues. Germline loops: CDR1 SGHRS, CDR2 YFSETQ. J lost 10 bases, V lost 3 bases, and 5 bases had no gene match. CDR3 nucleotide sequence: TGCGCCAGCAGCTCCGGGACTAGCCTCCAGTACTTC. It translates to CASSSGTSLQYF.

Here the CDR3 DNA reads TGTGCCAGCAGCCAACCGACAGTATGGTCGCCTGAAGCTTTCTTT. This sequence encodes CASSQPTVWSPEAFF. The rearrangement links TRBV5-5 to TRBJ1-1; weak D call: TRBD1 (5 bases). CDR1 SGHKS and CDR2 YYEKEE come from the germline V gene (reference sequence). Trimming removed 4 bases from V and 6 bases from J, with 19 bases in between. There are 15 residues in the CDR3.

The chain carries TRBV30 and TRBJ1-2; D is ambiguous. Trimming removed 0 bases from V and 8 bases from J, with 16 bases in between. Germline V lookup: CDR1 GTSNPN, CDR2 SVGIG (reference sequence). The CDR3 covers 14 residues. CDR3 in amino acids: CAWSVQVSFRGYTF. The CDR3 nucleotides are TGTGCCTGGAGTGTACAAGTCAGCTTCAGGGGCTACACCTTC.

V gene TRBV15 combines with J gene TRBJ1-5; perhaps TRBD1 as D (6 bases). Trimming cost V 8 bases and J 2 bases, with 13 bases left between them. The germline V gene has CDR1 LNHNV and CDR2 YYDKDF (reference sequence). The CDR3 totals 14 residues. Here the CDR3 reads CATGEGGGNQPQHF. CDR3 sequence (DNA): TGTGCCACCGGGGAGGGGGGTGGCAATCAGCCCCAGCATTTT.

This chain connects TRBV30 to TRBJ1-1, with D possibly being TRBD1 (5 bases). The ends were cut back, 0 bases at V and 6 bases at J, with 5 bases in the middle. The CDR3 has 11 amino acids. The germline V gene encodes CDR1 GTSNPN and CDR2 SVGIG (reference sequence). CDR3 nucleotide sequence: TGTGCCTGGAGTGTGGGGGCTGAAGCTTTCTTT. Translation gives CAWSVGAEAFF.

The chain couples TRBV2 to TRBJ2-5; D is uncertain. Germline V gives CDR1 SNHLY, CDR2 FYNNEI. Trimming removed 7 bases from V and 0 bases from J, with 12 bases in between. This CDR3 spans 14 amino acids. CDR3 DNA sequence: TGTGCCAGCAACGCTGGGCGGTACCAAGAGACCCAGTACTTC. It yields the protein CASNAGRYQETQYF. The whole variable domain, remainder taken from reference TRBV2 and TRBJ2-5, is EPEVTQTPSHQVTQMGQEVILRCVPISNHLYFYWYRQILGQKVEFLVSFYNNEISEKSEIFDDQFSVERPDGSNFTLKIRSTKLEDSAMYFCASNAGRYQETQYFGPGTRLLVL.

In DNA, the CDR3 is TGTGCCAGCAGCCAAGCGGGACAGGGAACACTAATGTACTTC. Its protein product is CASSQAGQGTLMYF. This rearrangement joins TRBV14 to TRBJ2-7; TRBD1 agrees at 9 bases. Per the germline V gene, CDR1 is SGHDN and CDR2 is FVKESK. Germline trimming cut 1 base from V and 12 bases from J; bases unmatched to any gene: 10. The CDR3 covers 14 residues.

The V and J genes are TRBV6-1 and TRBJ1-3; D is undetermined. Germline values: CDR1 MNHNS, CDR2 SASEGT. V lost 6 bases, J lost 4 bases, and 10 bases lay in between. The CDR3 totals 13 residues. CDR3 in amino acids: CASRRSGGNTIYF. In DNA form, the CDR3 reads TGTGCCAGCAGAAGGTCGGGAGGAAACACCATATATTTT.

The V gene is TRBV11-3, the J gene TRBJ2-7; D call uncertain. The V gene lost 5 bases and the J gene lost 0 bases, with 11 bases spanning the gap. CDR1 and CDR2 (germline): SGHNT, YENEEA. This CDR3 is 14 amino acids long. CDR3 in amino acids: CASSDYGSSYEQYF. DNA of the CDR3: TGTGCCAGCAGCGATTACGGAAGCTCCTACGAGCAGTACTTC.

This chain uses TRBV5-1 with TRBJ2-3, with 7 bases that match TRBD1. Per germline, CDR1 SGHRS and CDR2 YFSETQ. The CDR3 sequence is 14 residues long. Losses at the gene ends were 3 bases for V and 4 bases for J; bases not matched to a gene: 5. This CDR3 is CASSSATGSDTQYF. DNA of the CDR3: TGCGCCAGCAGCTCGGCGACAGGGTCAGATACGCAGTATTTT. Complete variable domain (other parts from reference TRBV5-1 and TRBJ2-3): KAGVTQTPRYLIKTRGQQVTLSCSPISGHRSVSWYQQTPGQGLQFLFEYFSETQRNKGNFPGRFSGRQFSNSRSEMNVSTLELGDSALYLCASSSATGSDTQYFGPGTRLTVL.

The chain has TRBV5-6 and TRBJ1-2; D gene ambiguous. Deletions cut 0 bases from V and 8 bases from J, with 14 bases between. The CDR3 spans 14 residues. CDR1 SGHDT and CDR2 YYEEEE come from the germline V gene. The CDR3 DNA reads TGTGCCAGCAGCTTGGACCCCGGGTCCTACGGCTACACCTTC. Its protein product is CASSLDPGSYGYTF.

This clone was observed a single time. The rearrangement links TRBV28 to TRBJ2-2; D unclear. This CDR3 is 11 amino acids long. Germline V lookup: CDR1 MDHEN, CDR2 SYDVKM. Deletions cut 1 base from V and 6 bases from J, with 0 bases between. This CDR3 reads CASSLSGELFF. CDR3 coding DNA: TGTGCCAGCAGTTTATCCGGGGAGCTGTTTTTT.

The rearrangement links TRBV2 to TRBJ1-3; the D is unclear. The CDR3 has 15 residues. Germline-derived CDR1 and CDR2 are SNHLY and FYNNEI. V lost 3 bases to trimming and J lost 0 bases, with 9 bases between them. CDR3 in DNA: TGTGCCAGCAGTGATGGGTTGAGCTCTGGAAACACCATATATTTT. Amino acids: CASSDGLSSGNTIYF.

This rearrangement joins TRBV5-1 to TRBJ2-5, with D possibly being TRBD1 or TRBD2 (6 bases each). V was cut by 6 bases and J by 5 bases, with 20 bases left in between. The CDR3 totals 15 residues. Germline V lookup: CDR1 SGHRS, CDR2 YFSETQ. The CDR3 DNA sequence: TGCGCCAGCAAACCCGTCCCGGGGGCTCGGGAGACCCAGTACTTC. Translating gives CASKPVPGARETQYF.

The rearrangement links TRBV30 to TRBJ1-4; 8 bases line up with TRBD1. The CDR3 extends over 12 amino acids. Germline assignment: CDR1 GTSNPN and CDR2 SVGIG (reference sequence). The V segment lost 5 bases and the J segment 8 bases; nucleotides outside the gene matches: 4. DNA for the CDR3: TGTGCCTGGGGACAGGGTGGCGAAAAACTGTTTTTT. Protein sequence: CAWGQGGEKLFF.

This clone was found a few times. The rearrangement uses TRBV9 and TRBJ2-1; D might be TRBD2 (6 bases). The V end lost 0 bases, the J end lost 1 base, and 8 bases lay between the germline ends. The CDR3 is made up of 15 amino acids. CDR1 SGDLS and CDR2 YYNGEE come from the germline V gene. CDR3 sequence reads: CASSVDSGSYNEQFF. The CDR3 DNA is TGTGCCAGCAGCGTAGATAGCGGTTCCTACAATGAGCAGTTCTTC.

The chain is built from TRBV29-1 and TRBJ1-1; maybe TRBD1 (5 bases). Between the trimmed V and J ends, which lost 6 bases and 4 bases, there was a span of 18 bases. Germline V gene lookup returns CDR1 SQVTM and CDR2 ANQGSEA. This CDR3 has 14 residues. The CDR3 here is CSVSMLGRGTEAFF. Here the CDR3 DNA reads TGCAGCGTCTCGATGCTAGGGAGGGGCACTGAAGCTTTCTTT.

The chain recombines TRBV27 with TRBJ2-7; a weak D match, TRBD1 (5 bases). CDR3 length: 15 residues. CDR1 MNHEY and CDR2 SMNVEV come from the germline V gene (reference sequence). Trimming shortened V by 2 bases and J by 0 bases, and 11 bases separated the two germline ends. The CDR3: CASSLKDTSSYEQYF. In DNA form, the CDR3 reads TGTGCCAGCAGTTTAAAGGACACGAGCTCCTACGAGCAGTACTTC.

The CDR3 protein is CASSLAGGPTYEQYF. CDR3 coding DNA: TGTGCCAGCAGCTTAGCGGGAGGGCCAACCTACGAGCAGTACTTC. V and J are TRBV7-2 and TRBJ2-7; 7 bases line up with TRBD2. V shed 0 bases and J 2 bases; nucleotides not matched to a gene: 4. CDR1 is SGHTA and CDR2 is FQGNSA in the germline V gene. The CDR3 has 15 residues.

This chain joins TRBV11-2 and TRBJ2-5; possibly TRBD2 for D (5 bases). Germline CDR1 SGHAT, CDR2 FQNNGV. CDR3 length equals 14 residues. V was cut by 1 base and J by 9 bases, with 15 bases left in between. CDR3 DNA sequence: TGTGCCAGCAGCTTAGCGGGTGGGTCCGGGGCCCAGTACTTC. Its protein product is CASSLAGGSGAQYF. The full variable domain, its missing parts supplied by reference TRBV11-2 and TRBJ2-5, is EAGVAQSPRYKIIEKRQSVAFWCNPISGHATLYWYQQILGQGPKLLIQFQNNGVVDDSQLPKDRFSAERLKGVDSTLKIQPAKLEDSAVYLCASSLAGGSGAQYFGPGTRLLVL.

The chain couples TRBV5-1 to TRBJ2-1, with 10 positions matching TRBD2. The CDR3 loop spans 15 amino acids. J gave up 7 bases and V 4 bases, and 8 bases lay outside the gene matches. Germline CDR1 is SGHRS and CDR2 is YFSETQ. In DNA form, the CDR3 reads TGCGCCAGCAGCCCCCTAGGACTAGCGGCTAATGAGCAGTTCTTC. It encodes CASSPLGLAANEQFF.

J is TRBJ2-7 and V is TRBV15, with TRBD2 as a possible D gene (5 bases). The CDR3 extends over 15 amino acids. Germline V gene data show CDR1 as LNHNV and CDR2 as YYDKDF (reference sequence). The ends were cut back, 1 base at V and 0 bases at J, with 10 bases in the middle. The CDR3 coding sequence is TGTGCCACCAGCAGAGCAAGCGGTATCTCCTACGAGCAGTACTTC. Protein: CATSRASGISYEQYF.